This T cell receptor (beta chain) was sequenced during a study of T cell changes during pregnancy in multiple sclerosis. Germline V gene lookup returns CDR1 SGHTA and CDR2 FQGTGA. The CDR3 has 14 residues. V shed 5 bases, J shed 7 bases, and the junction held 8 bases outside the gene matches. Data came from immunoSEQ multiplex PCR; TCRdb stores just in-frame clones and leaves some out. The sample consists of tens of thousands of clones, 91% of them appearing once. The chain couples TRBV7-3 to TRBJ1-2; 9 bases are shared with TRBD1. The clonotype comes from a female donor in good health, enrolled as a control in a pregnancy study. The sequencing here drew on CD4+ T cells from peripheral blood mononuclear cells, taken in the third trimester of pregnancy. CDR3 DNA sequence: TGTGCCAGCAGCCCACAGGGACAGGGTGGTGGCTACACCTTC. It translates to CASSPQGQGGGYTF.